A single sample is the source of the 18 T cell receptor beta chains below, sequenced in a study of T cell responses to AZD1222 COVID-19 vaccine. Sequenced by immunoSEQ multiplex PCR; TCRdb stores in-frame clones only, minus some. Of some 150,000 clones in the sample, around 90% were seen once. Sequences were derived from peripheral blood, sampled on day 0 of AZD1222 vaccination. These receptors all come from an adult in good health.

The chain carries TRBV11-3 and TRBJ1-2, with 10 bases that match TRBD1. This CDR3 has 16 residues. Trimming took 1 base from V and 5 from J; bases not matched to a gene: 7. From germline, CDR1 is SGHNT and CDR2 YENEEA. The CDR3 reads CASSLVPRQGAYGYTF. The CDR3 DNA reads TGTGCCAGCAGCTTAGTTCCGCGACAGGGGGCTTATGGCTACACCTTC. Combining the CDR3 with reference TRBV11-3 and TRBJ1-2 gives the whole variable domain EAGVVQSPRYKIIEKKQPVAFWCNPISGHNTLYWYLQNLGQGPELLIRYENEEAVDDSQLPKDRFSAERLKGVDSTLKIQPAELGDSAVYLCASSLVPRQGAYGYTFGSGTRLTVV.

The rearrangement uses TRBV7-9 and TRBJ1-5; D is ambiguous. The V gene lost 5 bases and the J gene lost 0 bases, with 11 bases spanning the gap. CDR3 length equals 15 residues. Per the germline V gene, CDR1 is SEHNR and CDR2 is FQNEAQ (reference sequence). The chain's CDR3 is CASSATGNSNQPQHF. In DNA form, the CDR3 reads TGTGCCAGCAGCGCCACGGGAAATAGCAATCAGCCCCAGCATTTT.

The chain recombines TRBV3-1 (or the pseudogene TRBV3-2) with TRBJ2-5; D is possibly TRBD2 (6 bases). CDR3 length: 15 amino acids. Trimming stripped 0 bases from V and 5 bases from J, with 13 bases between. Per the germline V gene, CDR1 is LGHDT and CDR2 is YNNKEL (reference sequence). The DNA for the CDR3 is TGTGCCAGCAGCCAAGAAAGGGTTGGGGGGGAGACCCAGTACTTC. This translates into CASSQERVGGETQYF.

The chain combines TRBV3-1 (or the pseudogene TRBV3-2) with TRBJ2-7; the D gene is possibly TRBD2 (6 bases). Trimming cost V 2 bases and J 7 bases, with 15 bases left between them. CDR3 length equals 14 residues. The germline gives CDR1 LGHDT, CDR2 YNNKEL (reference sequence). The CDR3 sequence: CASSQMPSGTEQYF. The CDR3 DNA is TGTGCCAGCAGCCAAATGCCCTCAGGGACTGAGCAGTACTTC.

J is TRBJ1-1 and V is TRBV5-6, with D uncertain. V was trimmed by 3 bases and J by 1 base, leaving 13 bases between them. The germline V gene encodes CDR1 SGHDT and CDR2 YYEEEE. This CDR3 contains 15 residues. The DNA of the CDR3 is TGTGCCAGCAGCTCGGATGGACGTTCGAACACTGAAGCTTTCTTT. Protein product: CASSSDGRSNTEAFF. Looking up the rest from reference TRBV5-6 and TRBJ1-1 gives the full variable domain: DAGVTQSPTHLIKTRGQQVTLRCSPKSGHDTVSWYQQALGQGPQFIFQYYEEEERQRGNFPDRFSGHQFPNYSSELNVNALLLGDSALYLCASSSDGRSNTEAFFGQGTRLTVV.

CDR3 coding DNA: TGTGCCAGCAGCACGGACAGGGGGCGAGAGACCCAGTACTTC. Translation: CASSTDRGRETQYF. This chain links TRBV5-6 with TRBJ2-5; 11 bases are shared with TRBD1. The CDR3 runs 14 residues. Trimming took 4 bases from V and 4 from J; bases not matched to a gene: 3. Germline values: CDR1 SGHDT, CDR2 YYEEEE.

In its sample, this clone was seen a few times. The chain uses TRBV28 and TRBJ2-2, with D unresolved. CDR3 size: 14 residues. The germline gives CDR1 MDHEN, CDR2 SYDVKM. Trimming removed 6 bases from V and 3 bases from J, with 11 bases in between. For the CDR3, the DNA is TGTGCCAGCAGCAACACCGGAGACACCGGGGAGCTGTTTTTT. It translates to CASSNTGDTGELFF.

The V gene is TRBV6-7, the J gene TRBJ1-2; D not certain. TRBV6-7 is sorted into the ORF group, with uncertain function. V was pared by 7 bases and J by 6 bases, with 6 bases between. CDR3 length: 10 amino acids. The CDR3 loop reads CASMRDGYTF. The CDR3 DNA sequence: TGTGCCAGCATGAGAGATGGCTACACCTTC.

In this sample, this clone is medium-sized. V and J are TRBV11-2 and TRBJ2-5; D is unresolved. V lost 2 bases and J lost 11, with 9 bases in between. Per the germline V gene, CDR1 is SGHAT and CDR2 is FQNNGV. CDR3 size: 11 residues. As DNA, the CDR3 is TGTGCCAGCAGCTTAAACCTAAATCAGTACTTC. The encoded protein is CASSLNLNQYF.

The gene calls are TRBV19 and TRBJ1-1; the match to TRBD1 covers 10 bases. The CDR3 loop spans 14 amino acids. J lost 3 bases, V lost 5 bases, and 3 bases had no gene match. CDR1 and CDR2 (germline): LNHDA, SQIVND (reference sequence). DNA for the CDR3: TGTGCCAGTAGTGAGACAGGGGGCTACACTGAAGCTTTCTTT. This codes for CASSETGGYTEAFF.

This clone has just one count. The chain combines TRBV5-1 with TRBJ1-2, with D uncertain. Germline V gives CDR1 SGHRS, CDR2 YFSETQ. V dropped 5 bases and J dropped 2 bases, with 10 bases sitting between them. The length of the CDR3 is 13 residues. CDR3 protein: CASRTGTNYGYTF. CDR3 coding DNA: TGCGCCAGCAGGACCGGCACCAACTATGGCTACACCTTC. Full variable domain (rest looked up from reference TRBV5-1 and TRBJ1-2): KAGVTQTPRYLIKTRGQQVTLSCSPISGHRSVSWYQQTPGQGLQFLFEYFSETQRNKGNFPGRFSGRQFSNSRSEMNVSTLELGDSALYLCASRTGTNYGYTFGSGTRLTVV.

V is TRBV28 and J is TRBJ2-7; 7 bases align to TRBD1. Trimming took 6 bases from V and 0 from J; bases not matched to a gene: 5. The CDR3 extends over 14 amino acids. Germline CDR1 reads MDHEN; CDR2 reads SYDVKM. In DNA form, the CDR3 reads TGTGCCAGCAGCAGACAGGGTTTCTCCTACGAGCAGTACTTC. This encodes CASSRQGFSYEQYF.

The chain is built from TRBV18 and TRBJ1-2; D possibly corresponds to TRBD1 (5 bases). CDR1 KGHSH and CDR2 LQKENI come from the germline V gene. This CDR3 has 12 residues. Trimming cost V 2 bases and J 4 bases, with 5 bases left between them. CDR3 DNA sequence: TGTGCCAGCTCACCAGGGGGCTATGGCTACACCTTC. The encoded protein is CASSPGGYGYTF.

The chain joins TRBV5-8 to TRBJ2-7, with D perhaps TRBD2 (6 bases). The CDR3 loop spans 15 amino acids. Germline V gene data show CDR1 as SGHTS and CDR2 as YDEGEE. The ends were cut back, 4 bases at V and 0 bases at J, with 14 bases in the middle. The CDR3 sequence: CASSLGGALSYEQYF. CDR3 sequence (DNA): TGTGCCAGCAGCCTCGGGGGAGCCCTCTCCTACGAGCAGTACTTC.

V gene TRBV13 combines with J gene TRBJ2-3; no firm D call. V shed 5 bases and J shed 0 bases, with 12 bases lying between them. There are 15 residues in the CDR3. CDR1 is PRHDT, CDR2 FYEKMQ, per germline (reference sequence). The CDR3 DNA follows: TGTGCCAGCAGCCTCCTGGGCCAGAGCACAGATACGCAGTATTTT. Amino acids: CASSLLGQSTDTQYF.

The chain is built from TRBV28 and TRBJ2-5; no clear D gene. CDR3 length: 12 amino acids. The germline gives CDR1 MDHEN, CDR2 SYDVKM. V lost 7 bases to trimming and J lost 4 bases, with 10 bases between them. CDR3 DNA: TGTGCCAGCACCGGCCCCTTAGAGACCCAGTACTTC. Protein product: CASTGPLETQYF.

The chain recombines TRBV5-6 with TRBJ1-5, with 7 bases that match TRBD1. Trimming at V came to 4 bases and at J to 6 bases, leaving 7 bases not matched to a gene. The CDR3 is 14 amino acids. Germline V gene data show CDR1 as SGHDT and CDR2 as YYEEEE. This chain's CDR3 is CASSPRQGGQPQHF. CDR3 in DNA: TGTGCCAGCAGCCCTCGACAGGGTGGTCAGCCCCAGCATTTT.

This clone appeared once. The chain carries TRBV9 and TRBJ1-2; D might be TRBD1 (5 bases). The ends were cut back, 4 bases at V and 3 bases at J, with 13 bases in the middle. Looked up from germline, CDR1 is SGDLS and CDR2 is YYNGEE. This CDR3 has 14 residues. Here the CDR3 DNA reads TGTGCCAGCAGCCTGACCTCGGGGGACTATGGCTACACCTTC. Amino acid sequence: CASSLTSGDYGYTF.